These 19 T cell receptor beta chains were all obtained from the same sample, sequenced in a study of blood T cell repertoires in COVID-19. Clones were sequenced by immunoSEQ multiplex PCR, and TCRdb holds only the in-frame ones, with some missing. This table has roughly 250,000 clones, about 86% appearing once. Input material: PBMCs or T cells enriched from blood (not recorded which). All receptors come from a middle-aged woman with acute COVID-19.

CDR3 sequence: CASSEEIIQPQHF. The CDR3 nucleotides read TGTGCCAGCAGTGAAGAAATTATCCAGCCCCAGCATTTT. V is TRBV2 and J is TRBJ1-5; D unclear. Germline lookup yields CDR1 SNHLY and CDR2 FYNNEI. The CDR3 covers 13 residues. Trimming pared 1 base from V and 7 bases from J, leaving 8 bases between. The full variable domain, rest sourced from reference TRBV2 and TRBJ1-5, is EPEVTQTPSHQVTQMGQEVILRCVPISNHLYFYWYRQILGQKVEFLVSFYNNEISEKSEIFDDQFSVERPDGSNFTLKIRSTKLEDSAMYFCASSEEIIQPQHFGDGTRLSIL.

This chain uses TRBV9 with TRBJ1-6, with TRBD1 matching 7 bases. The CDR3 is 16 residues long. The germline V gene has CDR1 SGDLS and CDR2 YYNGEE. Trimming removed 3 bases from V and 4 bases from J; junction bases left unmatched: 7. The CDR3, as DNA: TGTGCCAGCAGCGCCCTACGGGACAGATATAATTCACCCCTCCACTTT. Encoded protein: CASSALRDRYNSPLHF.

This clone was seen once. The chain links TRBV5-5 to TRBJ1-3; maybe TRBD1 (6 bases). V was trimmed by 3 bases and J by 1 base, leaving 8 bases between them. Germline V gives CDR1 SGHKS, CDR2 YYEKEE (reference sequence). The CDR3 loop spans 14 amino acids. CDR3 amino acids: CASSSTGSGNTIYF. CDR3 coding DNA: TGTGCCAGCAGCTCCACAGGGTCTGGAAACACCATATATTTT.

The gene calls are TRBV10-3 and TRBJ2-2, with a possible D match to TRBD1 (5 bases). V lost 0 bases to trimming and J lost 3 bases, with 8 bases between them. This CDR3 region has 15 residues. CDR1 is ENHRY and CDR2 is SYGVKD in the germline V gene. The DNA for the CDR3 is TGTGCCATCAGTGAGTCGGGGCAGTACACCGGGGAGCTGTTTTTT. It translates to CAISESGQYTGELFF.

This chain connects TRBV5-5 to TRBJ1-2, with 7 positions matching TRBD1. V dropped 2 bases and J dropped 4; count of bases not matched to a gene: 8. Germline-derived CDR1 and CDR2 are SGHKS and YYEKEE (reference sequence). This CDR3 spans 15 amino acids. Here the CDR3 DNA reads TGTGCCAGCAGCTTCATAGGGGACAGTCGCTATGGCTACACCTTC. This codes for CASSFIGDSRYGYTF.

The CDR3 DNA reads as TGTGCCAGCAGCACCGCGGGCTTCAATCAGCCCCAGCATTTT. It yields the protein CASSTAGFNQPQHF. The chain combines TRBV6-5 with TRBJ1-5; D is unclear. Germline values: CDR1 MNHEY, CDR2 SVGAGI. Deletions cut 6 bases from V and 3 bases from J, with 12 bases between. This CDR3 comprises 14 residues.

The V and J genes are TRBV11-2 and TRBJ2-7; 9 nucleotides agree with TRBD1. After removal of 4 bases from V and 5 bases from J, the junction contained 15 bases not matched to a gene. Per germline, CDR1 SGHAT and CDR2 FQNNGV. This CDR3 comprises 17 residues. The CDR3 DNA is TGTGCCAGCAGCTCATATTCAGCCGGGACAGGGATCCACGAGCAGTACTTC. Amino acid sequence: CASSSYSAGTGIHEQYF.

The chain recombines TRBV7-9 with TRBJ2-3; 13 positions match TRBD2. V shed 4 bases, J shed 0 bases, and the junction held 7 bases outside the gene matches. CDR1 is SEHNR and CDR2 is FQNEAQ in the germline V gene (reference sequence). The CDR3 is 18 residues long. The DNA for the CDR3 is TGTGCCAGCAGCTCACCGGAGACTAGCGGGAGGAGCACAGATACGCAGTATTTT. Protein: CASSSPETSGRSTDTQYF. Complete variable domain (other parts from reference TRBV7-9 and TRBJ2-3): DTGVSQNPRHKITKRGQNVTFRCDPISEHNRLYWYRQTLGQGPEFLTYFQNEAQLEKSRLLSDRFSAERPKGSFSTLEIQRTEQGDSAMYLCASSSPETSGRSTDTQYFGPGTRLTVL.

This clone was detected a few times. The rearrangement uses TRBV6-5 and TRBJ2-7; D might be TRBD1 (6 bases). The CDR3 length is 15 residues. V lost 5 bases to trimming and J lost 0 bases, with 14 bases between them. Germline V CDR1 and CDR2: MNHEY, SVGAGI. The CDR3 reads CASSRDIGGSYEQYF. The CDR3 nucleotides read TGTGCCAGCAGTAGGGACATCGGCGGCTCCTACGAGCAGTACTTC.

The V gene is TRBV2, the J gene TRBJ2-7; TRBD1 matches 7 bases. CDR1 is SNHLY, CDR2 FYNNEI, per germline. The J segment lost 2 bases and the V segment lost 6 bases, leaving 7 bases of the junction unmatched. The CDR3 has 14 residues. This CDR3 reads CASRKDRPTYEQYF. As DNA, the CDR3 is TGTGCCAGCAGGAAGGACAGGCCAACCTACGAGCAGTACTTC.

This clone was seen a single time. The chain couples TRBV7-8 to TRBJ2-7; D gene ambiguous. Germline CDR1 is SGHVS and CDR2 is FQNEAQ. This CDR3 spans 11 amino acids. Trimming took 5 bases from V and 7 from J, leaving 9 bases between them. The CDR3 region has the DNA TGTGCCAGCAGCATACAAAGAGAGCAGTACTTC. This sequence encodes CASSIQREQYF.

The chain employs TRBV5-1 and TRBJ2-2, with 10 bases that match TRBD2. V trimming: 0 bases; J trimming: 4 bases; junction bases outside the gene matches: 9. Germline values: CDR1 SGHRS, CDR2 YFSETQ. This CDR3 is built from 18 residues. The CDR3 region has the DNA TGCGCCAGCAGCTTGGCTCTAGCGGGAGATTTGGGCACCGGGGAGCTGTTTTTT. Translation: CASSLALAGDLGTGELFF.

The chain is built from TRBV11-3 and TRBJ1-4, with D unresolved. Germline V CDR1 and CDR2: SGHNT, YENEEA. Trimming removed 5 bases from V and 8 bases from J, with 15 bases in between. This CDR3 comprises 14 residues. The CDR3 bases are TGTGCCAGCAGCCCGTCGCCAGGTTCAGAAAAACTGTTTTTT. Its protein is CASSPSPGSEKLFF.

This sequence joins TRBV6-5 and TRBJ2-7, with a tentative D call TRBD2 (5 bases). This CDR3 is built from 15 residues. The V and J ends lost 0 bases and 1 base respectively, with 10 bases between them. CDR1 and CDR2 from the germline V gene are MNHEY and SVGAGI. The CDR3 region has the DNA TGTGCCAGCAGTTACTCGCGGGTGAAGTCCTACGAGCAGTACTTC. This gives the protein CASSYSRVKSYEQYF.

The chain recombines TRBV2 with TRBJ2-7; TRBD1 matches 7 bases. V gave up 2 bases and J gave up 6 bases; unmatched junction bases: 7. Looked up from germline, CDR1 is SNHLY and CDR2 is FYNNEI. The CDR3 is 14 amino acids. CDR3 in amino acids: CASSETDREGEQYF. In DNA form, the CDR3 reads TGTGCCAGCAGTGAAACCGACAGGGAAGGCGAGCAGTACTTC.

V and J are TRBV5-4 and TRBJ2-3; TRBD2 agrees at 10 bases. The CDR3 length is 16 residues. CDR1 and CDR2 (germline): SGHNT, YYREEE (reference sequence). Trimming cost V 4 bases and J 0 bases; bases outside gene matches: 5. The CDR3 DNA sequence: TGTGCCAGCAGCCCCGGGACTAGCGCTAGCACAGATACGCAGTATTTT. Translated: CASSPGTSASTDTQYF.

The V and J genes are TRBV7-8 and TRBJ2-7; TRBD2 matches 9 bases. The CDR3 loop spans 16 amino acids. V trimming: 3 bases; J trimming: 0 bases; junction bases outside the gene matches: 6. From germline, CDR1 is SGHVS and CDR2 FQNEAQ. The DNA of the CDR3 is TGTGCCAGCAGCTTCCTGACTAGCGGTAGCTCCTACGAGCAGTACTTC. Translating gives CASSFLTSGSSYEQYF.

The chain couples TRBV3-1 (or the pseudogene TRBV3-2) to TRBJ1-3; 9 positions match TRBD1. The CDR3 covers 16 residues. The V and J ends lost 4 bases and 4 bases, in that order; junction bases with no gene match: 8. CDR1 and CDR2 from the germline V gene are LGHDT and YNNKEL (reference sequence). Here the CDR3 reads CASSRRQGEWGNTIYF. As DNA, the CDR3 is TGTGCCAGCAGCCGCAGACAGGGGGAATGGGGAAACACCATATATTTT.

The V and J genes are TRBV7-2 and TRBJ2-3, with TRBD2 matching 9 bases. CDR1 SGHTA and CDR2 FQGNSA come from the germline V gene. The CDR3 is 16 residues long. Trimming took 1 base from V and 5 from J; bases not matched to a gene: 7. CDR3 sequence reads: CASSLDRGRAGDTQYF. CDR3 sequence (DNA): TGTGCCAGCAGCTTAGATCGCGGGAGGGCCGGAGATACGCAGTATTTT.